A selection of T cell receptor beta chains follows, all from one sample in a study of T cell repertoires in cytomegalovirus infection. TCRdb used MiXCR to reprocess the reads, holding one entry per CDR3 protein. Of nearly 450,000 distinct CDR3 sequences listed, 31% are singletons. The sample consisted of PBMCs. These receptors were obtained from a human donor in good health (CMV status not recorded). Some clones in this sample may be carry-over from other donors' samples. CDR3s leave out the opening cysteine and the closing phenylalanine or tryptophan. Each record gives: D gene, J gene, clone size, V gene, CDR3 protein. D genes are given only for firm matches. A row's size may be missing; if present it is once, few, many or a size class.

d_call: -; j_call: TRBJ2-7; clone_size: few; v_call: TRBV29-1; cdr3_aa: SVGLANSYEQY
d_call: -; j_call: TRBJ2-2; clone_size: many; v_call: TRBV28; cdr3_aa: ASSSPTGTGELF
d_call: TRBD1; j_call: TRBJ2-5; clone_size: -; v_call: TRBV5-4; cdr3_aa: ASRLSTGEETQY
d_call: TRBD1; j_call: TRBJ1-4; clone_size: many; v_call: TRBV12-3/TRBV12-4; cdr3_aa: ASSTGTGVEKLF
d_call: -; j_call: TRBJ2-3; clone_size: -; v_call: TRBV20-1; cdr3_aa: SAKKAGRTDTQY
d_call: TRBD1; j_call: TRBJ1-1; clone_size: -; v_call: TRBV7-2; cdr3_aa: ASSRGPGQGARTEAF
d_call: -; j_call: TRBJ2-7; clone_size: -; v_call: TRBV20-1; cdr3_aa: SARSGGGYEQY
d_call: -; j_call: TRBJ1-2; clone_size: -; v_call: TRBV4-3; cdr3_aa: ASSQEGSGRTYGYT
d_call: TRBD2; j_call: TRBJ2-7; clone_size: once; v_call: TRBV12-3/TRBV12-4; cdr3_aa: ASSLGLGAY
d_call: TRBD1; j_call: TRBJ1-4; clone_size: -; v_call: TRBV7-2; cdr3_aa: ASIPRTGKNEKLF
d_call: TRBD1; j_call: TRBJ2-7; clone_size: -; v_call: TRBV6-1; cdr3_aa: ASSEAGQVSYAQY
d_call: TRBD2; j_call: TRBJ2-5; clone_size: -; v_call: TRBV7-2; cdr3_aa: ASSLSGIQEPQY
d_call: -; j_call: TRBJ1-2; clone_size: many; v_call: TRBV12-3/TRBV12-4; cdr3_aa: ASSFTEEGENGYT
d_call: -; j_call: TRBJ1-1; clone_size: -; v_call: TRBV12-3/TRBV12-4; cdr3_aa: ASSPRTNLNTEAF
d_call: -; j_call: TRBJ2-7; clone_size: -; v_call: TRBV12-3/TRBV12-4; cdr3_aa: ASSLAQDPYEQY
d_call: TRBD1; j_call: TRBJ1-1; clone_size: -; v_call: TRBV5-5; cdr3_aa: ASSLRGGAGTEAF
d_call: -; j_call: TRBJ2-5; clone_size: -; v_call: TRBV15; cdr3_aa: ATSRVGGGETQY
d_call: -; j_call: TRBJ1-4; clone_size: few; v_call: TRBV4-3; cdr3_aa: ASSQDNDISYEKLF
d_call: -; j_call: TRBJ1-1; clone_size: many; v_call: TRBV7-8; cdr3_aa: ASSLGGRGTEAF
d_call: -; j_call: TRBJ2-5; clone_size: -; v_call: TRBV6-4; cdr3_aa: ASTTSKQETQY
d_call: TRBD1; j_call: TRBJ2-5; clone_size: -; v_call: TRBV6-1; cdr3_aa: ASSESYLGQPAPETQY
d_call: -; j_call: TRBJ1-5; clone_size: -; v_call: TRBV2; cdr3_aa: ASSGGDGYQPQH
d_call: TRBD1; j_call: TRBJ1-5; clone_size: few; v_call: TRBV2; cdr3_aa: ASTADRASQPQH
d_call: -; j_call: TRBJ2-7; clone_size: -; v_call: TRBV6-1; cdr3_aa: ASRPGISEQY
d_call: -; j_call: TRBJ2-7; clone_size: many; v_call: TRBV7-8; cdr3_aa: ASSLVGQSLSAYEQY
d_call: TRBD2; j_call: TRBJ2-1; clone_size: -; v_call: TRBV20-1; cdr3_aa: RIAGAPNEQF
d_call: -; j_call: TRBJ2-1; clone_size: many; v_call: TRBV7-6; cdr3_aa: ASSPRVGEQF
d_call: -; j_call: TRBJ1-1; clone_size: many; v_call: TRBV7-2; cdr3_aa: ASSFHSGLLNTEAF
d_call: TRBD1; j_call: TRBJ2-7; clone_size: few; v_call: TRBV6-8; cdr3_aa: ASSYSTGTEYYEQY